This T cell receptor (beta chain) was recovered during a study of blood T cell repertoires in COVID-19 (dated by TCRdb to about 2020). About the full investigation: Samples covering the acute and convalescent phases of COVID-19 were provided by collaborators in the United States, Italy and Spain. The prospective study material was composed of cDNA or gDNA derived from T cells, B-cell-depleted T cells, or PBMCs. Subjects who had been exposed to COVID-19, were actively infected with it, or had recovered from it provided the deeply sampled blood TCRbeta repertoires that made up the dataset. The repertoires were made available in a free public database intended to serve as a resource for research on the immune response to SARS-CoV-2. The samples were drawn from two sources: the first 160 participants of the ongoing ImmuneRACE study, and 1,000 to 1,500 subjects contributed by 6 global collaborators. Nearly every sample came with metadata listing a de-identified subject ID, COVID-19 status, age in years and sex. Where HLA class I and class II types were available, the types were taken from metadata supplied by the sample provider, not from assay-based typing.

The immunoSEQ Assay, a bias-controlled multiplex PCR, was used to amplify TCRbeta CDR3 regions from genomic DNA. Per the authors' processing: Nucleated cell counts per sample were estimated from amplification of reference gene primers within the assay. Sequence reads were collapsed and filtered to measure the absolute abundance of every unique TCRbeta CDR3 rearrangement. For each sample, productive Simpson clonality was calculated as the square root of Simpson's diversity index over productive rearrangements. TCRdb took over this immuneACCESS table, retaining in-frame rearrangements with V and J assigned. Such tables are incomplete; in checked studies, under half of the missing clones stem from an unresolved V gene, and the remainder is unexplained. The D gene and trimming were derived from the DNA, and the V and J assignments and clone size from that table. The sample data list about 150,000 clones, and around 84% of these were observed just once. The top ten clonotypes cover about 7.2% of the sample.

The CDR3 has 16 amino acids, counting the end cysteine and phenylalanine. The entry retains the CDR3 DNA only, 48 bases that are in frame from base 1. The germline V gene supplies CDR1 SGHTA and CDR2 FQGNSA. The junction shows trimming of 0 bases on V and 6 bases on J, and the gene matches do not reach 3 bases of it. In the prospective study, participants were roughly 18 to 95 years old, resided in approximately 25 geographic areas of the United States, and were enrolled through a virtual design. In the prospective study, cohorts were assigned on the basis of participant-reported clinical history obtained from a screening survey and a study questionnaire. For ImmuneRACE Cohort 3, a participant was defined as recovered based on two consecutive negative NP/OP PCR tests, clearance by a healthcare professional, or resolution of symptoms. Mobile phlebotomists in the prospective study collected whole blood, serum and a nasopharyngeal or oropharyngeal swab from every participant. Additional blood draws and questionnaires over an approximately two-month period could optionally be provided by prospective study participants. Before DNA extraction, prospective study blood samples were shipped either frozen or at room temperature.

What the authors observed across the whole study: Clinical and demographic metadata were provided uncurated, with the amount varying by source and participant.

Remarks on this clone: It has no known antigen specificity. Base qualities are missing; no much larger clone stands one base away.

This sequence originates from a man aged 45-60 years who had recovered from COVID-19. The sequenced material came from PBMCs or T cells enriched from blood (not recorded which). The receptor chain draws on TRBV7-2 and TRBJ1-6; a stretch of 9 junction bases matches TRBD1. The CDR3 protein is CASSLADRGINSPLHF. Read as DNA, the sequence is TGTGCCAGCAGCTTAGCCGACAGGGGGATTAATTCACCCCTCCACTTT.